This is a list of T cell receptor beta chains from one sample in a study of blood T cell repertoires in COVID-19. TCRdb's copy holds only in-frame clones and misses some; the assay was immunoSEQ multiplex PCR. The table lists more than 150,000 clones, around 80% of them singletons. Sequenced: PBMCs or T cells enriched from blood (not recorded which). The receptors were sampled from a man aged 50 to 60 who had recovered from COVID-19. Both conserved end residues are part of each CDR3. A D gene is named only where the DNA matches it firmly. Clone size appears in some rows only: once, few, many, or a class for an expanded clone.

clone size	D gene	V gene	J gene	CDR3 protein	CDR3 DNA
-	-	TRBV20-1	TRBJ1-6	CSASQRGETSSYNSPLHF	TGCAGTGCTAGTCAACGGGGGGAGACGAGCTCCTATAATTCACCCCTCCACTTT
-	-	TRBV5-6	TRBJ1-4	CASSLGQGLSLRLFF	TGTGCCAGCAGCTTGGGGCAGGGTCTATCCCTTCGACTGTTTTTT
-	-	TRBV10-3	TRBJ2-3	CASTSTDTQYF	TGTGCCTCCACTAGCACAGATACGCAGTATTTT
-	TRBD2	TRBV5-8	TRBJ2-3	CASSRGLAGGTDTQYF	TGTGCCAGCAGCCGTGGACTAGCGGGGGGCACAGATACGCAGTATTTT
-	-	TRBV18	TRBJ2-5	CASSPPQRGTQYF	TGTGCCAGCTCACCACCGCAGAGAGGGACCCAGTACTTC
-	TRBD2	TRBV5-1	TRBJ2-1	CASSFPDQRGSSYNEQFF	TGCGCCAGCAGCTTTCCGGATCAGCGGGGCAGCTCCTACAATGAGCAGTTCTTC
few	TRBD1	TRBV15	TRBJ1-5	CATSRMGQGETQHF	TGTGCCACCAGCAGGATGGGACAGGGGGAGACCCAGCATTTT
-	-	TRBV5-1	TRBJ2-5	CASSLEGRKTQYF	TGCGCCAGCAGTCTTGAGGGTAGGAAGACCCAGTACTTC
-	TRBD2	TRBV9	TRBJ2-1	CASSYLAGGPNEQFF	TGTGCCAGCAGCTACCTAGCGGGGGGGCCCAATGAGCAGTTCTTC
once	TRBD2	TRBV28	TRBJ2-7	CASSTTGLAAYEQYF	TGTGCCAGCAGTACTACTGGACTAGCAGCTTACGAGCAGTACTTC
few	TRBD2	TRBV5-4	TRBJ2-3	CASSLAGGTDTQYF	TGTGCCAGCAGTCTAGCGGGGGGCACAGATACGCAGTATTTT
-	-	TRBV11-2	TRBJ1-6	CASSLVVGGNSPLHF	TGTGCCAGCAGCTTAGTCGTAGGGGGAAATTCACCCCTCCACTTT